Following are 24 T cell receptor beta chains from one sample sequenced in a study of T cell responses to AZD1222 COVID-19 vaccine (dated by TCRdb to about 2021). Receptors were amplified or captured by the immunoSEQ multiplex PCR assay. In its TCRdb copy, this immuneACCESS table keeps in-frame sequences only and misses some clones. Where compared with another copy, unresolved V genes explain less than half of these, and the others have no known cause. The sample table lists approximately 90,000 clones, roughly 89% of them with a count of one. About 2.2% of the sample belongs to the ten largest clones. In the paper's terms, the time point label means: baseline before first vaccination. This specimen consisted of peripheral blood, obtained on day 0 of AZD1222 vaccination. The receptors come from an adult in good health.

V usage is TRBV5-1 and J usage is TRBJ2-1; 8 bases map to TRBD1. Trimming removed 4 bases from V and 7 bases from J; junction bases left unmatched: 10. Germline V lookup: CDR1 SGHRS, CDR2 YFSETQ. The CDR3 loop spans 15 amino acids. Written as DNA, the CDR3 is TGCGCCAGCAGCACGGGCGGGACAGGTCTTAATGAGCAGTTCTTC. Translated: CASSTGGTGLNEQFF. The full variable domain, in which reference TRBV5-1 and TRBJ2-1 provide the parts outside the CDR3, is KAGVTQTPRYLIKTRGQQVTLSCSPISGHRSVSWYQQTPGQGLQFLFEYFSETQRNKGNFPGRFSGRQFSNSRSEMNVSTLELGDSALYLCASSTGGTGLNEQFFGPGTRLTVL.

The chain joins TRBV15 to TRBJ1-5; D not resolved. CDR1 and CDR2 (germline): LNHNV, YYDKDF (reference sequence). The CDR3 has 15 residues. Trimming pared 2 bases from V and 1 base from J, leaving 9 bases between. CDR3 sequence (DNA): TGTGCCACCAGCAGAAAGGATGGAAGCAATCAGCCCCAGCATTTT. Translation: CATSRKDGSNQPQHF.

The chain has TRBV7-8 and TRBJ1-5; D is ambiguous. The CDR3 spans 15 residues. Germline CDR1 and CDR2: SGHVS and FQNEAQ. Trimming removed 5 bases from V and 4 bases from J, with 15 bases in between. The CDR3 DNA reads as TGTGCCAGCAGCCCTGGGAACGACCGGAATCAGCCCCAGCATTTT. This codes for CASSPGNDRNQPQHF.

The V gene is TRBV12-5, the J gene TRBJ1-5; the D gene is possibly TRBD1 (5 bases). Germline CDR1 is LGHNT and CDR2 is FRNRAP. Trimming removed 7 bases at V and 3 bases at J, with 10 bases between. There are 13 residues in the CDR3. CDR3 DNA sequence: TGTGCTAGTGCGGGACCGAACAATCAGCCCCAGCATTTT. Amino acids: CASAGPNNQPQHF.

The V gene is TRBV7-2, the J gene TRBJ2-3; no reliable D call. Germline CDR1 reads SGHTA; CDR2 reads FQGNSA. V dropped 5 bases and J dropped 6 bases, with 9 bases sitting between them. CDR3 length: 12 residues. CDR3 protein: CASSALTDTQYF. The CDR3 DNA reads as TGTGCCAGCAGCGCACTAACTGATACGCAGTATTTT.

This rearrangement joins TRBV9 to TRBJ2-2; 10 bases are shared with TRBD2. J gave up 3 bases and V 3 bases, and 2 bases lay outside the gene matches. Germline CDR1 is SGDLS and CDR2 is YYNGEE. The CDR3 sequence is 15 residues long. The CDR3 reads CASSGTSGYTGELFF. The CDR3 bases are TGTGCCAGCAGCGGGACTAGCGGATACACCGGGGAGCTGTTTTTT.

V usage is TRBV18 and J usage is TRBJ1-3, with a tentative D call TRBD1 (5 bases). The ends were cut back, 3 bases at V and 0 bases at J, with 12 bases in the middle. This CDR3 has 16 residues. CDR1 is KGHSH, CDR2 LQKENI, per germline. CDR3 amino acids: CASSPGRPLSGNTIYF. The CDR3, as DNA: TGTGCCAGCTCACCGGGACGGCCCCTCTCTGGAAACACCATATATTTT. Full variable domain (remainder filled in from reference TRBV18 and TRBJ1-3): NAGVMQNPRHLVRRRGQEARLRCSPMKGHSHVYWYRQLPEEGLKFMVYLQKENIIDESGMPKERFSAEFPKEGPSILRIQQVVRGDSAAYFCASSPGRPLSGNTIYFGEGSWLTVV.

The chain is built from TRBV5-1 and TRBJ2-7, with 12 nucleotides matching TRBD2. The CDR3 length is 17 residues. V lost 5 bases and J lost 0; bases outside the gene matches: 9. The germline gives CDR1 SGHRS, CDR2 YFSETQ. CDR3 loop: CASRVGLAGTISYEQYF. The CDR3 region has the DNA TGCGCCAGCAGAGTTGGACTAGCGGGGACCATCTCCTACGAGCAGTACTTC.

The V and J genes are TRBV2 and TRBJ2-2; 10 bases agree with TRBD1. The CDR3 is 17 amino acids. CDR1 and CDR2 from the germline V gene are SNHLY and FYNNEI. V was clipped by 3 bases and J by 5 bases; unmatched bases: 9. The CDR3 protein is CASSDRGQGYRTGELFF. In DNA form, the CDR3 reads TGTGCCAGCAGTGACCGGGGACAGGGGTATCGGACCGGGGAGCTGTTTTTT.

The chain recombines TRBV4-1 with TRBJ1-2; 7 bases are shared with TRBD1. V trimming: 3 bases; J trimming: 5 bases; junction bases outside the gene matches: 6. The CDR3 runs to 14 residues. The germline gives CDR1 MGHRA, CDR2 YSYEKL. CDR3 nucleotides: TGCGCCAGCAGCCAGGAGACAGGGAGGTATGGCTACACCTTC. This gives the protein CASSQETGRYGYTF.

V usage is TRBV7-2 and J usage is TRBJ2-5; TRBD2 matches at 12 bases. This CDR3 comprises 15 residues. Germline loops: CDR1 SGHTA, CDR2 FQGNSA. V was pared by 8 bases and J by 6 bases, with 10 bases of the junction left unmatched. CDR3 sequence: CASEASGGAEKTQYF. CDR3 coding DNA: TGTGCCAGCGAGGCTAGCGGGGGGGCCGAAAAGACCCAGTACTTC.

The chain has TRBV9 and TRBJ2-1; 10 positions match TRBD2. CDR1 and CDR2 from the germline V gene are SGDLS and YYNGEE. The length of the CDR3 is 16 residues. Unmatched junction bases numbered 9, after V lost 0 bases and J lost 9 bases. The CDR3 loop is CASSVGLSGGQGEQFF. The CDR3 DNA follows: TGTGCCAGCAGCGTAGGGCTTAGCGGGGGGCAGGGTGAGCAGTTCTTC.

This rearrangement joins TRBV7-9 to TRBJ2-5; no clear D. The CDR3 contains 16 residues. Germline V gives CDR1 SEHNR, CDR2 FQNEAQ (reference sequence). The V end lost 3 bases, the J end lost 1 base, and 15 bases lay between the germline ends. The chain's CDR3 is CASSLAGRLTQETQYF. DNA for the CDR3: TGTGCCAGCAGCTTGGCTGGGCGGCTTACCCAAGAGACCCAGTACTTC.

CDR3 coding DNA: TGTGCCAGTAGTATCGTATTGGACAGTGAAGCTTTCTTT. It yields the protein CASSIVLDSEAFF. The chain has TRBV19 and TRBJ1-1; D perhaps matches TRBD1 (6 bases). V was cut by 3 bases and J by 7 bases, with 12 bases left in between. Germline assignment: CDR1 LNHDA and CDR2 SQIVND (reference sequence). The CDR3 covers 13 residues.

The rearrangement uses TRBV13 and TRBJ1-2; D remains unclear. This CDR3 is built from 12 residues. Germline V gives CDR1 PRHDT, CDR2 FYEKMQ (reference sequence). V was pared by 1 base and J by 8 bases, with 8 bases between. The DNA for the CDR3 is TGTGCCAGCAGCTTAGCGGCGAGAGGCTACACCTTC. Protein: CASSLAARGYTF.

The V gene is TRBV27, the J gene TRBJ1-1; D is undetermined. CDR1 MNHEY and CDR2 SMNVEV come from the germline V gene (reference sequence). CDR3 length equals 13 residues. V gave up 6 bases and J gave up 0 bases, with 8 bases separating them. In DNA, the CDR3 is TGTGCCAGCAGAAATCAGGTGAACACTGAAGCTTTCTTT. Protein sequence: CASRNQVNTEAFF.

The V gene is TRBV6-1, the J gene TRBJ1-2; a weak D match, TRBD1 (5 bases). Germline V gene data show CDR1 as MNHNS and CDR2 as SASEGT. The V and J ends lost 4 bases and 3 bases respectively, with 21 bases between them. This CDR3 is built from 17 residues. The CDR3 is CASSGSGTSRIDYGYTF. Here the CDR3 DNA reads TGTGCCAGCAGTGGGTCCGGGACTTCGAGGATAGACTATGGCTACACCTTC.

The chain couples TRBV5-1 to TRBJ2-4; 7 bases line up with TRBD1. The junction had 13 bases not matched to a gene; V was cut back by 0 bases and J by 4 bases. The germline gives CDR1 SGHRS, CDR2 YFSETQ. The CDR3 loop spans 18 amino acids. CDR3 in amino acids: CASSLGRAGGQRKNIQYF. Here the CDR3 DNA reads TGCGCCAGCAGCTTGGGCAGGGCTGGGGGACAGAGAAAAAACATTCAGTACTTC.

This chain joins TRBV18 and TRBJ2-2; 7 nucleotides align to TRBD1. The CDR3 totals 16 residues. V was clipped by 3 bases and J by 4 bases; unmatched bases: 8. Germline-derived CDR1 and CDR2 are KGHSH and LQKENI. In DNA form, the CDR3 reads TGTGCCAGCTCACCTCTGACAGGGTTAGGCACCGGGGAGCTGTTTTTT. Its protein is CASSPLTGLGTGELFF.

A few counts support this clone. The V and J genes are TRBV6-5 and TRBJ2-7; D gene uncertain. Trimming left V 0 bases short and J 0 bases short, with 9 bases between. Germline CDR1 reads MNHEY; CDR2 reads SVGAGI. This CDR3 region has 15 residues. The CDR3 bases are TGTGCCAGCAGTTACTCTCGGGCAGGCTCCTACGAGCAGTACTTC. Residues: CASSYSRAGSYEQYF.

The chain recombines TRBV11-2 with TRBJ2-7; 9 nucleotides align to TRBD2. After removal of 1 base from V and 1 base from J, the junction contained 5 bases not matched to a gene. The CDR3 consists of 16 residues. The germline CDR1 and CDR2 sequences are SGHAT and FQNNGV. The CDR3 DNA sequence: TGTGCCAGCAGCTTAGTGGCTAGCGGGATTTCCTACGAGCAGTACTTC. Encoded protein: CASSLVASGISYEQYF.

This chain joins TRBV6-4 and TRBJ2-3; no firm D call. With 6 bases removed from V and 0 bases from J, the gap between germline ends came to 16 bases. The CDR3 loop spans 16 amino acids. From germline, CDR1 is MRHNA and CDR2 SNTAGT. CDR3 sequence reads: CASSAWTTASTDTQYF. CDR3 coding DNA: TGTGCCAGCAGCGCCTGGACCACCGCTAGCACAGATACGCAGTATTTT.

The rearrangement links TRBV3-1 (or the pseudogene TRBV3-2) to TRBJ1-5; D unresolved. The CDR3 runs to 14 residues. The germline V and J ends were trimmed by 1 base and 6 bases, with 10 bases remaining between them. Germline CDR1 LGHDT, CDR2 YNNKEL (reference sequence). CDR3 DNA sequence: TGTGCCAGCAGCCAAGGGGTGGTGGGTCAGCCCCAGCATTTT. It translates to CASSQGVVGQPQHF.

The chain carries TRBV28 and TRBJ1-2, with a tentative D call TRBD1 (5 bases). This CDR3 has 11 residues. Germline assignment: CDR1 MDHEN and CDR2 SYDVKM. Trimming stripped 7 bases from V and 8 bases from J, with 11 bases between. CDR3 amino acids: CASTAGGGYTF. The CDR3 DNA reads as TGTGCCAGCACTGCCGGGGGGGGCTACACCTTC.